This is a list of T cell receptor beta chains from one sample in a study of cytomegalovirus exposure and HLA in healthy donors. Assay: immunoSEQ multiplex PCR; the TCRdb copy retains only in-frame clones and omits some. The sample lists over 200,000 clones; about 80% were seen once. What was sequenced was PBMCs. These receptors all come from a woman between 40 and 55 years old in good health and CMV-seropositive. CDR3s include the opening cysteine and the closing phenylalanine or tryptophan. The order of the fields is J gene, D gene, V gene, CDR3 protein, CDR3 DNA. D genes are given only for firm matches.

J gene: TRBJ2-1; D gene: -; V gene: TRBV7-6; CDR3 protein: CASSLAGLGGHEQFF; CDR3 DNA: TGTGCCAGCAGCTTAGCGGGCTTAGGAGGGCATGAGCAGTTCTTC
J gene: TRBJ2-7; D gene: TRBD2; V gene: TRBV13; CDR3 protein: CASSLEGLAGGHEQYF; CDR3 DNA: TGTGCCAGCAGCTTAGAGGGGCTAGCGGGGGGCCACGAGCAGTACTTC
J gene: TRBJ2-3; D gene: -; V gene: TRBV2; CDR3 protein: CASSAEADTQYF; CDR3 DNA: TGTGCCAGCAGTGCCGAGGCAGATACGCAGTATTTT
J gene: TRBJ1-3; D gene: TRBD1; V gene: TRBV14; CDR3 protein: CASSPRPAGTGGSGNTIYF; CDR3 DNA: TGTGCCAGCAGCCCTAGACCCGCCGGGACAGGGGGCAGTGGAAACACCATATATTTT
J gene: TRBJ2-3; D gene: -; V gene: TRBV5-1; CDR3 protein: CASSLAGVFTDTQYF; CDR3 DNA: TGCGCCAGCAGCTTGGCAGGGGTATTCACAGATACGCAGTATTTT
J gene: TRBJ2-1; D gene: TRBD2; V gene: TRBV29-1; CDR3 protein: CSVEVSPSGRGNEQFF; CDR3 DNA: TGCAGCGTTGAAGTAAGTCCTAGCGGGAGGGGGAATGAGCAGTTCTTC
J gene: TRBJ1-2; D gene: -; V gene: TRBV4-3; CDR3 protein: CASSQEPIPGESGYTF; CDR3 DNA: TGCGCCAGCAGCCAAGAACCGATCCCCGGGGAAAGTGGCTACACCTTC
J gene: TRBJ2-5; D gene: TRBD1; V gene: TRBV5-4; CDR3 protein: CASRPTGGREQYF; CDR3 DNA: TGTGCCAGCAGGCCCACAGGGGGCCGGGAGCAGTACTTC
J gene: TRBJ1-1; D gene: TRBD1; V gene: TRBV4-2; CDR3 protein: CASSLDREGTEAFF; CDR3 DNA: TGTGCCAGCAGCCTAGACAGGGAAGGGACTGAAGCTTTCTTT
J gene: TRBJ1-1; D gene: -; V gene: TRBV5-4; CDR3 protein: CASSLVGGNTEAFF; CDR3 DNA: TGTGCCAGCAGCTTGGTCGGCGGTAACACTGAAGCTTTCTTT
J gene: TRBJ1-5; D gene: -; V gene: TRBV7-9; CDR3 protein: CASSLNGGNQPQHF; CDR3 DNA: TGTGCCAGCAGCTTAAACGGGGGCAATCAGCCCCAGCATTTT